This TCR beta chain was sequenced during a study of cytomegalovirus exposure and HLA in healthy donors. Regarding the study as a whole: Researchers reported in a later analysis that a missense DCLRE1C variant was tied to TCR beta V- and J-gene trimming.

In the case of this clone: Its antigen is still unknown.

The junction had 4 bases not matched to a gene; V was cut back by 5 bases and J by 6 bases. Germline CDR1 reads GTSNPN; CDR2 reads SVGIG (reference sequence). CDR3 length: 13 amino acids. A multiplex PCR was run with 60 Vbeta primers and 13 Jbeta primers. Assay used: immunoSEQ multiplex PCR; TCRdb lists only in-frame clones, some missing. The table has under 150,000 clones, around 76% seen once. This rearrangement joins TRBV30 to TRBJ1-5; 10 nucleotides match TRBD1. This TCR was recovered from a man aged 18 to 29 in good health and CMV-seronegative. Specimen: PBMCs. The CDR3 sequence is CAWATGGGQPQHF. CDR3 coding DNA: TGTGCCTGGGCGACAGGGGGCGGTCAGCCCCAGCATTTT.